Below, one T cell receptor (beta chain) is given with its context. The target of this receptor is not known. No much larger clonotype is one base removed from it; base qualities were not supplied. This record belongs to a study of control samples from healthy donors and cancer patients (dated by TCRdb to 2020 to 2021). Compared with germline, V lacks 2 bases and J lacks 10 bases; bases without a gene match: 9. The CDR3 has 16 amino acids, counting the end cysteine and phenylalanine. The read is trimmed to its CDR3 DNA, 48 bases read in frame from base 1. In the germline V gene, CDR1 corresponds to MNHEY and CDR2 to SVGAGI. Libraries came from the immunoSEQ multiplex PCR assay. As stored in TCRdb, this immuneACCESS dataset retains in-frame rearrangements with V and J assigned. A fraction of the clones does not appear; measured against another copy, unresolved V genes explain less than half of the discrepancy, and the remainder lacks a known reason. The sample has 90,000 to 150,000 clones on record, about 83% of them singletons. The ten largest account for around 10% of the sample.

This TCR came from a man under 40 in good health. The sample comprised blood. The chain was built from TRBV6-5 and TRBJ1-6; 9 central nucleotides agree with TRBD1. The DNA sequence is TGTGCCAGCAGTTACACCACACAGGGGGCTGAATCACCCCTCCACTTT. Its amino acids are CASSYTTQGAESPLHF.